The clone carrying this TCR beta chain showed up just once. The antigen remains unidentified. Measured with immunoSEQ multiplex PCR; TCRdb has only the in-frame clones, and not every one. The sample shows around 2.5 million clones, over 85% of them seen only once. This entry comes from a study of shared clonotypes between healthy human individuals. Overall study results and limits: Relative to their counterparts shared across all four donors, non-shared clonotypes exhibited diminished generation probabilities.

With V trimmed by 4 bases and J by 3 bases, 1 base remained unmatched. There are 13 residues in the CDR3. CDR1 SGHKS and CDR2 YYEKEE come from the germline V gene (reference sequence). The clonotype originates from a man between 18 and 35 years old in good health. Some clones in this sample may be carry-over from other donors' samples. Sample: naive CD4+ T cells from PBMCs. Subset specified: CD45RA+ positively selected. The chain recombines TRBV5-5 with TRBJ2-1; 7 bases are shared with TRBD1. This CDR3 reads CASSRDSYNEQFF. The CDR3 DNA follows: TGTGCCAGCAGCAGGGACAGCTACAATGAGCAGTTCTTC.